These T cell receptor beta chains were read from a single sample in a study of cytomegalovirus exposure and HLA in healthy donors. Libraries were prepared by immunoSEQ multiplex PCR; TCRdb keeps only in-frame clonotypes and omits some of them. The sample yields hundreds of thousands of clones, approximately 82% seen once. The sample comprised PBMCs. These receptors all stem from a man between 18 and 35 years old in good health and CMV-seronegative. Both conserved end residues are part of each CDR3. Each record gives: clone size, J gene, D gene, V gene, CDR3 protein, CDR3 DNA. The D gene is left open where the match is weak. The listing skips clone size in some rows; elsewhere it reads once, few, many or a size class.

clone_size: .
j_call: TRBJ2-1
d_call: TRBD2
v_call: TRBV19
cdr3_aa: CASSIGGGRVDEQFF
cdr3_nt: TGTGCCAGTAGTATAGGGGGCGGGAGGGTAGATGAGCAGTTCTTC

clone_size: .
j_call: TRBJ1-4
d_call: TRBD1
v_call: TRBV18
cdr3_aa: CASSPGGGEKLFF
cdr3_nt: TGTGCCAGCTCGCCAGGGGGCGGCGAAAAACTGTTTTTT

clone_size: .
j_call: TRBJ2-3
d_call: TRBD1
v_call: TRBV7-8
cdr3_aa: CASSLDRGSTDTQYF
cdr3_nt: TGTGCCAGCAGCTTAGACAGGGGCAGCACAGATACGCAGTATTTT

clone_size: .
j_call: TRBJ2-3
d_call: TRBD2
v_call: TRBV30
cdr3_aa: CAWTSGRSTDTQYF
cdr3_nt: TGTGCCTGGACTAGCGGGAGAAGCACAGATACGCAGTATTTT

clone_size: .
j_call: TRBJ2-7
d_call: TRBD1
v_call: TRBV4-1
cdr3_aa: CASSQDFGVAGGFREQYF
cdr3_nt: TGCGCCAGCAGCCAAGATTTCGGCGTGGCAGGGGGTTTTAGGGAGCAGTACTTC

clone_size: .
j_call: TRBJ2-7
d_call: .
v_call: TRBV7-9
cdr3_aa: CASSPKDSHTYEQYF
cdr3_nt: TGTGCCAGCAGCCCGAAAGACAGCCACACCTACGAGCAGTACTTC

clone_size: few
j_call: TRBJ2-1
d_call: TRBD1
v_call: TRBV10-1
cdr3_aa: CASSVGTAYNEQFF
cdr3_nt: TGCGCCAGCAGCGTGGGGACAGCCTACAATGAGCAGTTCTTC

clone_size: .
j_call: TRBJ2-3
d_call: TRBD1
v_call: TRBV30
cdr3_aa: CAWIRKGARTDTQYF
cdr3_nt: TGTGCCTGGATTCGAAAGGGGGCCCGCACAGATACGCAGTATTTT

clone_size: .
j_call: TRBJ2-7
d_call: TRBD1
v_call: TRBV5-6
cdr3_aa: CVSSSTGNEQYF
cdr3_nt: TGTGTCAGCAGCTCGACAGGGAACGAGCAGTACTTC

clone_size: .
j_call: TRBJ2-7
d_call: .
v_call: TRBV10-3
cdr3_aa: CATRAGGPLHSYEQYF
cdr3_nt: TGTGCCACCCGAGCTGGCGGGCCACTGCACTCCTACGAGCAGTACTTC

clone_size: .
j_call: TRBJ1-1
d_call: TRBD1
v_call: TRBV9
cdr3_aa: CASSASGGQWNTEAFF
cdr3_nt: TGTGCCAGCAGCGCCTCAGGGGGCCAATGGAACACTGAAGCTTTCTTT

clone_size: few
j_call: TRBJ2-7
d_call: TRBD2
v_call: TRBV6-7
cdr3_aa: CASGGCGREGEQYF
cdr3_nt: TGTGCCAGCGGGGGATGCGGGAGAGAGGGAGAGCAGTACTTC

clone_size: .
j_call: TRBJ1-1
d_call: TRBD1
v_call: TRBV11-2
cdr3_aa: CASSLSPTGADTEAFF
cdr3_nt: TGTGCCAGCAGCCTAAGCCCTACAGGGGCTGACACTGAAGCTTTCTTT

clone_size: .
j_call: TRBJ2-7
d_call: TRBD2
v_call: TRBV18
cdr3_aa: CASSSGTSLPYEQYF
cdr3_nt: TGTGCCAGCTCATCCGGGACTAGTCTTCCCTACGAGCAGTACTTC

clone_size: .
j_call: TRBJ2-3
d_call: TRBD1
v_call: TRBV7-9
cdr3_aa: CASSWDSSTDTQYF
cdr3_nt: TGTGCCAGCAGCTGGGACAGCAGCACAGATACGCAGTATTTT